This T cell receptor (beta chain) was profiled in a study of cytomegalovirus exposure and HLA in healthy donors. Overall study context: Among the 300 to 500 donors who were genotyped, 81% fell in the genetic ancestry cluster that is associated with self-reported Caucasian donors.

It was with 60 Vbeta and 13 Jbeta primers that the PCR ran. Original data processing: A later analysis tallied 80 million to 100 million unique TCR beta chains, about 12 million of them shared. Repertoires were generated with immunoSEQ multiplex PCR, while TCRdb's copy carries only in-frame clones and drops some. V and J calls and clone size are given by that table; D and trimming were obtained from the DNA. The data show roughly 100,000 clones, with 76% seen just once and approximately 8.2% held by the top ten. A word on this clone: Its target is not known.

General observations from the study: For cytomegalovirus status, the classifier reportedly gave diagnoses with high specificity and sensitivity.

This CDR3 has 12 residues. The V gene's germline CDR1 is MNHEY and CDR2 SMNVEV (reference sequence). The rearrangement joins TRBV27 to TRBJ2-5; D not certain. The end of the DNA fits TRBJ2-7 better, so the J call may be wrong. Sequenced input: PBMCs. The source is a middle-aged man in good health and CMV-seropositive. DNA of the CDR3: TGTGCCAGCAGTTCCCCAGGAAACGAGCAGTACTTC. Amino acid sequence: CASSSPGNEQYF.